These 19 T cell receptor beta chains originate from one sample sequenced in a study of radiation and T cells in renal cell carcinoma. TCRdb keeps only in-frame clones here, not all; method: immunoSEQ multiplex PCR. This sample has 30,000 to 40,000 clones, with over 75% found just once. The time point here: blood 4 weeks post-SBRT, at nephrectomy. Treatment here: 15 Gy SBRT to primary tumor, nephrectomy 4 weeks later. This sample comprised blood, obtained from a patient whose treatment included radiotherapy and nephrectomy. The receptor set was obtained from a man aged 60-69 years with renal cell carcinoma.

CDR3: CASSLGTSGTYEQYF. CDR3 DNA: TGTGCCAGCAGCTTAGGGACTAGCGGGACCTACGAGCAGTACTTC. The chain carries TRBV7-8 and TRBJ2-7, with TRBD2 matching over 12 bases. CDR3 length: 15 amino acids. Trimming removed 1 base from V and 2 bases from J; junction bases left unmatched: 0. From germline, CDR1 is SGHVS and CDR2 FQNEAQ.

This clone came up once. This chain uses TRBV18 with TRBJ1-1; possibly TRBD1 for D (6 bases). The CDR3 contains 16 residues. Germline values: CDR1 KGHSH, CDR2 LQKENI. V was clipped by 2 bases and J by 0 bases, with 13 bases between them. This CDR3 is CASSPGTSAMNTEAFF. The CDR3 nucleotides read TGTGCCAGCTCACCAGGGACATCGGCAATGAACACTGAAGCTTTCTTT.

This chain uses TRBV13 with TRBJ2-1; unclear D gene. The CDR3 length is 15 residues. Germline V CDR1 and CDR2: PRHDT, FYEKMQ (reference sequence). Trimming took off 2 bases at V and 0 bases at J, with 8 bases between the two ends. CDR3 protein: CASSLNPDSYNEQFF. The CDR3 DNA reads TGTGCCAGCAGCTTAAATCCCGACTCCTACAATGAGCAGTTCTTC.

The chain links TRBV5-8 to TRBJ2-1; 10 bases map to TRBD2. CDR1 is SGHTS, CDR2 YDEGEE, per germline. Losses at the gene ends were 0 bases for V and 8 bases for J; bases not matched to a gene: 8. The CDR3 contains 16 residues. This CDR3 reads CASSLGLAGVNYEQFF. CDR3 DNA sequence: TGTGCCAGCAGCTTGGGCCTAGCGGGAGTCAATTATGAGCAGTTCTTC.

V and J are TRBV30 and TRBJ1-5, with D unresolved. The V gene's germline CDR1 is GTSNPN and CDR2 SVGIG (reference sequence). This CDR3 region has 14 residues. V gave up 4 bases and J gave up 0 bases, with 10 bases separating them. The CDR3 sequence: CAWTGVNSNQPQHF. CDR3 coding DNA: TGTGCCTGGACGGGAGTAAATAGCAATCAGCCCCAGCATTTT.

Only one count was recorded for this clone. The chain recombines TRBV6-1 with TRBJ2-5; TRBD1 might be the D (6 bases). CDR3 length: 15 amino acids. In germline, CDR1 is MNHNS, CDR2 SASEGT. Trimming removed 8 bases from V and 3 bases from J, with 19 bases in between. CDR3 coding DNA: TGTGCCAGCGGTTTAAGGCAGGGGTGGGAAGAGACCCAGTACTTC. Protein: CASGLRQGWEETQYF.

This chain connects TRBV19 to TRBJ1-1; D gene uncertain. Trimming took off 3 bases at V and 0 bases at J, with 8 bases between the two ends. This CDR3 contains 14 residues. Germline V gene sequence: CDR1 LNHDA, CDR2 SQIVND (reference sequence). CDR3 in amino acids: CASSMHEMNTEAFF. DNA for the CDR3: TGTGCCAGTAGTATGCACGAGATGAACACTGAAGCTTTCTTT. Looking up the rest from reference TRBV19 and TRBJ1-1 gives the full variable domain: DGGITQSPKYLFRKEGQNVTLSCEQNLNHDAMYWYRQDPGQGLRLIYYSQIVNDFQKGDIAEGYSVSREKKESFPLTVTSAQKNPTAFYLCASSMHEMNTEAFFGQGTRLTVV.

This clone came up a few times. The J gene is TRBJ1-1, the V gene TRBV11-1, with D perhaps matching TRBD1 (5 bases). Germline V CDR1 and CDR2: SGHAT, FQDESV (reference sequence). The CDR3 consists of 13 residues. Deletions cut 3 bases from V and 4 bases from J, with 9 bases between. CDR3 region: CASSFAGGTEAFF. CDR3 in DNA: TGTGCCAGCAGCTTTGCCGGGGGCACTGAAGCTTTCTTT. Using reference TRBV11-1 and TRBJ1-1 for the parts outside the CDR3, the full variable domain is EAEVAQSPRYKITEKSQAVAFWCDPISGHATLYWYRQILGQGPELLVQFQDESVVDDSQLPKDRFSAERLKGVDSTLKIQPAELGDSAMYLCASSFAGGTEAFFGQGTRLTVV.

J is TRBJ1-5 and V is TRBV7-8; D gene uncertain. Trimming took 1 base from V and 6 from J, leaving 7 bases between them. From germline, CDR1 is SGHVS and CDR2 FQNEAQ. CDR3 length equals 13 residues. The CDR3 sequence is CASSLGRGQPQHF. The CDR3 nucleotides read TGTGCCAGCAGCTTAGGACGGGGTCAGCCCCAGCATTTT.

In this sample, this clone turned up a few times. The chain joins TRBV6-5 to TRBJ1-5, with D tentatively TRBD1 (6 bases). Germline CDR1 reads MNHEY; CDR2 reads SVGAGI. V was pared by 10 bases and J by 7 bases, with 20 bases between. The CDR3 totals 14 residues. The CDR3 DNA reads TGTGCCACCGCCGGGGGGGGCGCGGTGCAGCCCCAGCATTTT. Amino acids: CATAGGGAVQPQHF.

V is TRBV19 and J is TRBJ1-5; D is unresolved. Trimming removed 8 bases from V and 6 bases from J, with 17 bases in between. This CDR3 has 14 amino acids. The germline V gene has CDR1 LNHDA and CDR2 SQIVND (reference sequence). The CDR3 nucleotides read TGTGCCAGTTTAGGCCCGTTCCTATTTCAGCCCCAGCATTTT. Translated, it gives CASLGPFLFQPQHF.

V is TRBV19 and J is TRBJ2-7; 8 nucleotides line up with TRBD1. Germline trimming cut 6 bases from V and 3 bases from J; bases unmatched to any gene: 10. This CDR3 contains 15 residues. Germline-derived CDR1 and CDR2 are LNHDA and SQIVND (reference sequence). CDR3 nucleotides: TGTGCCAGTAGCGCCGACAGGGGCCGTAGCTACGAGCAGTACTTC. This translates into CASSADRGRSYEQYF.

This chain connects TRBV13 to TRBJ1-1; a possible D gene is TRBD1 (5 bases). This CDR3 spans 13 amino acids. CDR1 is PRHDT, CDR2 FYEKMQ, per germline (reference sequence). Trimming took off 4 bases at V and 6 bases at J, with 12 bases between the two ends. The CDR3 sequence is CASSSLRDAEAFF. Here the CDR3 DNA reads TGTGCCAGCAGCTCCCTCAGGGACGCTGAAGCTTTCTTT.

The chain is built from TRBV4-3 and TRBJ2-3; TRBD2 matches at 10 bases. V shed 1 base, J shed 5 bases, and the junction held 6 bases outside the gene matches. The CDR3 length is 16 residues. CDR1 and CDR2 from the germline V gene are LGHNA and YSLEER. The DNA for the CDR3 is TGCGCCAGCAGCCAAGGGCTAGCGGGAGAAGGAGATACGCAGTATTTT. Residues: CASSQGLAGEGDTQYF.

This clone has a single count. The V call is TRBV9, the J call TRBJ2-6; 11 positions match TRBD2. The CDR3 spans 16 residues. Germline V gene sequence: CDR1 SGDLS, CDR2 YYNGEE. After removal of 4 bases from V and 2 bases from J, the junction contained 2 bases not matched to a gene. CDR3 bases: TGTGCCAGCAGCTCACTAGCGGGAGCTGGGGCCAACGTCCTGACTTTC. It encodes CASSSLAGAGANVLTF.

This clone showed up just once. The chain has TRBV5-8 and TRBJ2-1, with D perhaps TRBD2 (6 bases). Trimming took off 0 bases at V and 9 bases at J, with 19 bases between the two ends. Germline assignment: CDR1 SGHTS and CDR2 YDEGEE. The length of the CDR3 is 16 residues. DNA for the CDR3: TGTGCCAGCAGCTTGGAGGGCGGGACGATCTCGTTTGAGCAGTTCTTC. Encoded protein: CASSLEGGTISFEQFF.

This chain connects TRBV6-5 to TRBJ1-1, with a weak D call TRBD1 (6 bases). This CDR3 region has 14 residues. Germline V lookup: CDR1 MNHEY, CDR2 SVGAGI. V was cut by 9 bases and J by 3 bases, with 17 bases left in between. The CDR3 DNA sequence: TGTGCCAGTCTTAACAGGGTATTAGACACTGAAGCTTTCTTT. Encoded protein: CASLNRVLDTEAFF.

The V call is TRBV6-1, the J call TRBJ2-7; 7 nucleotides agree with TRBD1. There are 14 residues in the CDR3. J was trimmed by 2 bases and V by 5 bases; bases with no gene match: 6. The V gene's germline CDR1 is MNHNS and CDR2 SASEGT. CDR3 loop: CASSITGVAYEQYF. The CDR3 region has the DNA TGTGCCAGCAGTATCACAGGGGTGGCCTACGAGCAGTACTTC.

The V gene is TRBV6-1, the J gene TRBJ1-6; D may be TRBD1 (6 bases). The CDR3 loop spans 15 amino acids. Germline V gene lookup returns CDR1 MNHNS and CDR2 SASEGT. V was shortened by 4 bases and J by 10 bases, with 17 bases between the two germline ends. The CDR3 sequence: CASSGPGAGNSPLHF. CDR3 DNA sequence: TGTGCCAGCAGTGGGCCAGGGGCCGGAAACTCACCCCTCCACTTT.